This is a list of T cell receptor beta chains from one sample in a study of cytomegalovirus exposure and HLA in healthy donors. TCRdb's table, derived via immunoSEQ multiplex PCR, lists solely in-frame clones and lacks some. The sample yields 100,000 to 120,000 clones, around three quarters seen once. Sequencing used PBMCs. These receptors all come from a woman aged 25 to 45 in good health and CMV-seronegative. The conserved cysteine and the conserved F or W are not part of the CDR3 here. Each record gives: V gene, clone size, J gene, CDR3 protein. The listing skips clone size in some rows; elsewhere it reads once, few, many or a size class.

v_call: TRBV6-4
clone_size: .
j_call: TRBJ1-2
cdr3_aa: ASSRGPGTGANYGYT

v_call: TRBV18
clone_size: few
j_call: TRBJ2-7
cdr3_aa: ASSPGTGLNEQY

v_call: TRBV6-6
clone_size: .
j_call: TRBJ1-1
cdr3_aa: ASRRPQAVNTEAF

v_call: TRBV7-9
clone_size: .
j_call: TRBJ1-1
cdr3_aa: ASSRLADRGRRDTEAF

v_call: TRBV28
clone_size: .
j_call: TRBJ2-3
cdr3_aa: ASSGRTSGGETDTQY

v_call: TRBV29-1
clone_size: .
j_call: TRBJ1-1
cdr3_aa: SAGRQGLVTEAF

v_call: TRBV2
clone_size: .
j_call: TRBJ2-2
cdr3_aa: ASRRDRNTGELF

v_call: TRBV6-6
clone_size: .
j_call: TRBJ2-3
cdr3_aa: ASSRRTASTDTQY

v_call: TRBV11-2
clone_size: .
j_call: TRBJ1-4
cdr3_aa: ASSLDRVATNEKLF

v_call: TRBV7-2
clone_size: .
j_call: TRBJ2-2
cdr3_aa: ASSLADFTGELF

v_call: TRBV4-3
clone_size: .
j_call: TRBJ1-1
cdr3_aa: ASRSGSGGTEAF

v_call: TRBV7-9
clone_size: .
j_call: TRBJ1-5
cdr3_aa: ASSFGTANQPQH

v_call: TRBV7-2
clone_size: .
j_call: TRBJ2-2
cdr3_aa: ASSLGDRAPGELF

v_call: TRBV15
clone_size: .
j_call: TRBJ1-1
cdr3_aa: ATSRETTGGALPGRSNTEAF

v_call: TRBV18
clone_size: .
j_call: TRBJ1-6
cdr3_aa: ASSPGAWNSPLH

v_call: TRBV5-4
clone_size: few
j_call: TRBJ2-5
cdr3_aa: ASSLQGTQETQY

v_call: TRBV7-2
clone_size: .
j_call: TRBJ2-3
cdr3_aa: ASSYSGGASTDTQY

v_call: TRBV4-2
clone_size: .
j_call: TRBJ2-2
cdr3_aa: ASSRGEAGELF

v_call: TRBV7-2
clone_size: .
j_call: TRBJ2-7
cdr3_aa: ASSGAGLAGSEQY

v_call: TRBV30
clone_size: once
j_call: TRBJ2-5
cdr3_aa: AWSVGLLAGMYQETQY

v_call: TRBV7-2
clone_size: .
j_call: TRBJ2-7
cdr3_aa: ASSLTSRYEQY

v_call: TRBV10-3
clone_size: .
j_call: TRBJ1-2
cdr3_aa: AMGQGASGYT

v_call: TRBV5-1
clone_size: once
j_call: TRBJ1-2
cdr3_aa: ASSLDLGGYT